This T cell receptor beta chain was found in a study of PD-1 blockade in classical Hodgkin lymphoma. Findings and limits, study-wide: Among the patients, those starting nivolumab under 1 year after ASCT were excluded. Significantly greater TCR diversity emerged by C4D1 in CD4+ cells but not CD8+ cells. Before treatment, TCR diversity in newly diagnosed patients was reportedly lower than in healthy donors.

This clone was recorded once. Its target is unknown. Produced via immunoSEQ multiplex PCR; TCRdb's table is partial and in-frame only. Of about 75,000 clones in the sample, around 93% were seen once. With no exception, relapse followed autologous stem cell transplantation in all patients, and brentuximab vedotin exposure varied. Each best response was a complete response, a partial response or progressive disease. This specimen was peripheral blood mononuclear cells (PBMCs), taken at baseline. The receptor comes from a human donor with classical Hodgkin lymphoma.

CDR3 sequence reads: CASSLTSGVNTQYF. Here the CDR3 DNA reads TGCGCCAGCAGCCTCACTAGCGGGGTAAATACGCAGTATTTT. The chain carries TRBV5-1 and TRBJ2-3; 10 nucleotides line up with TRBD2. The CDR3 is 14 amino acids. Trimming at V came to 4 bases and at J to 7 bases, leaving 6 bases not matched to a gene. Germline assignment: CDR1 SGHRS and CDR2 YFSETQ.